This T cell receptor (beta chain) was profiled in a study of blood T cell repertoires in COVID-19 (dated by TCRdb to 2020 to 2021). For the wider study: Samples from collaborators originated in the United States, Italy and Spain and spanned both the acute and convalescent phases of COVID-19. Where HLA class I and class II types were available, the types were taken from metadata supplied by the sample provider, not from assay-based typing. Deeply sampled blood TCRbeta repertoires from subjects exposed to, actively infected with, or recovered from COVID-19 were included in the dataset. The prospective study material was composed of cDNA or gDNA derived from T cells, B-cell-depleted T cells, or PBMCs. The sample metadata nearly always contained a de-identified subject ID, COVID-19 status, age in years and sex. The repertoires were released in a freely available public database meant as a resource for research on the immune response to SARS-CoV-2. Samples came from the ongoing ImmuneRACE study (first 160 participants) plus 1,254 subjects from 6 global collaborators. What the authors observed across the whole study: Clinical and demographic metadata were provided uncurated, with the amount varying by source and participant.

As to this clone: This receptor's antigen is unknown. Base qualities are not provided; no much larger clone lies one nucleotide away.

The CDR3 starts with the cysteine, ends with the phenylalanine, and has 17 residues. The read is trimmed to its CDR3 DNA, 51 bases read in frame from base 1. A distance of 11 bases separates the germline ends of V and J, which lose 0 bases and 0 bases respectively. CDR1 and CDR2, looked up from the germline V gene (reference sequence), are PRHDT and FYEKMQ. The immunoSEQ Assay, a bias-controlled multiplex PCR, was used to amplify TCRbeta CDR3 regions from genomic DNA. The source study handled its data this way. Within the assay, amplification of reference gene primers was used to estimate how many nucleated cells each sample contained. Sequence reads were collapsed and filtered to measure the absolute abundance of every unique TCRbeta CDR3 rearrangement. For each sample, productive Simpson clonality was calculated as the square root of Simpson's diversity index across productive rearrangements. Drawn from immuneACCESS, this table holds only the in-frame rearrangements with V and J called that TCRdb kept. Clones are partly lost; checked studies trace under half to an unresolved V gene and leave the rest unexplained. Clonal size and the V and J genes are those of that table, whereas D and trimming came from the DNA. The sample table lists hundreds of thousands of clones, approximately 84% of them with a count of one. Clones ranked in the top ten supply around 7.8% of the sample.

Each collaborating institution followed its own protocols to collect whole blood in K2EDTA tubes. For TCRbeta analysis, collaborators shipped samples in one of three forms: frozen whole blood, isolated PBMCs, or DNA extracted from either of those sample types. The sequence links TRBV13 to TRBJ2-2, with the D gene not confidently named. This clonotype was obtained from a human donor in a cohort sampled during active COVID-19. Source material: peripheral blood. The DNA reads TGTGCCAGCAGCTTAGGCGCAGGTTTGACGAACACCGGGGAGCTGTTTTTT. Translated, it reads CASSLGAGLTNTGELFF.